The TCR beta chain under discussion was sequenced for a study of T cell repertoires in cytomegalovirus infection. MiXCR, run by TCRdb on the reads, gives a single entry per CDR3 protein. This sample has some 120,000 distinct CDR3 sequences, with 10% found just once. As regards this clonotype: Antigen specificity is unknown.

Germline CDR1 reads SNHLY; CDR2 reads FYNNEI. CDR3 length equals 13 residues. Trimming stripped 10 bases from V and 0 bases from J, with 13 bases between. Sequencing input: PBMCs, sequenced either directly or after in vitro stimulation (not recorded which). This chain connects TRBV2 to TRBJ2-7; TRBD2 is a possible D gene (6 bases). The source of this sequence is a human donor in good health (CMV status not recorded). Some clones in this sample may be carry-over from other donors' samples. CDR3 DNA sequence: TGTGCCACCTCGGACGGGGGCTCCTACGAGCAGTACGTC. Protein sequence: CATSDGGSYEQYV.